The clone carrying this T cell receptor beta chain was picked up a small number of times. What it binds is unknown. This specimen belongs to a study of vaccination and CD4 T cells after COVID-19. An Oncomine TCR Beta short-read assay was used to sequence the DNA from cultured CD4+ T cells. TCRdb called the PCR reads again in MiXCR, with one record for every CDR3 protein. The repertoire holds 6,900 or so distinct CDR3 sequences, with 52% as singletons. Treatment specified: approximately 11-day PBMC culture with coronavirus spike peptide pools or control peptides (ViraFEST assay). CD4+ T-cell collection from the unexposed donor predated the COVID-19 pandemic (2011-2018). CDR3 length: 14 residues. In germline, CDR1 is MNHEY, CDR2 SVGEGT. V dropped 5 bases and J dropped 8; count of bases not matched to a gene: 11.

The sample consisted of CD4+ T cells from blood, cultured in vitro. The TCR sequence derives from a human donor in good health. The chain uses TRBV6-2 or TRBV6-3 and TRBJ1-2; 7 nucleotides line up with TRBD1. The CDR3 DNA reads TGTGCCAGCAGTACCGACAGGGTATCGCACGGCTACACCTTC. It is translated as CASSTDRVSHGYTF.